Below are 10 T cell receptor beta chains sequenced from a single sample in a study of beta chain features in type 1 diabetes. Study-wide results and limits: Type 1 diabetes patients had moderately but significantly shorter TCRB CDR3s in all four CD4+ subsets.

What these receptors recognize is not known. Of the isolated RNA, all was reverse transcribed, and so the sequenced material was expressed TCRB transcripts. TCRdb keeps only in-frame clones here, not all; method: immunoSEQ multiplex PCR. Among around 710,000 clones listed, 9.5% to 15% were seen once. The sequencing sample was made of naive CD4+ T cells from blood. The receptors originated from a man aged 30 to 39 with type 1 diabetes.

This clone was picked up a small number of times. The J gene is TRBJ1-5, the V gene TRBV7-2; no clear D gene. Trimming cost V 4 bases and J 1 base, with 14 bases left between them. The germline V gene has CDR1 SGHTA and CDR2 FQGNSA. The CDR3 contains 16 residues. The CDR3: CASSSDPLGSNQPQHF. The DNA of the CDR3 is TGTGCCAGCAGCTCCGATCCCCTTGGAAGCAATCAGCCCCAGCATTTT.

This clone showed up just a few times. This chain connects TRBV2 to TRBJ1-2; 10 bases are shared with TRBD1. Germline V gene lookup returns CDR1 SNHLY and CDR2 FYNNEI. CDR3 length equals 13 residues. V lost 6 bases and J lost 7; bases outside the gene matches: 5. The CDR3 protein is CASSGTGESGYTF. CDR3 nucleotides: TGTGCCAGCAGCGGGACAGGGGAGAGTGGCTACACCTTC.

This rearrangement joins TRBV6-5 to TRBJ2-1; possibly TRBD1 for D (6 bases). V gave up 2 bases and J gave up 6 bases, with 11 bases separating them. This CDR3 is 14 amino acids long. CDR1 is MNHEY, CDR2 SVGAGI, per germline. The CDR3 DNA is TGTGCCAGCAGTTACGGTAGACAGGCCAATGAGCAGTTCTTC. Encoded protein: CASSYGRQANEQFF.

The genes are TRBV4-2 and TRBJ2-3; D possibly corresponds to TRBD2 (5 bases). Germline CDR1 and CDR2: LGHNA and YNFKEQ. Trimming took off 0 bases at V and 4 bases at J, with 8 bases between the two ends. This CDR3 is 14 amino acids long. The CDR3 DNA is TGTGCCAGCAGCCAAGACCTAGCATCAGATACGCAGTATTTT. Amino acids: CASSQDLASDTQYF.

This clone was detected only a few times. J is TRBJ2-3 and V is TRBV5-1; D possibly corresponds to TRBD1 (6 bases). Germline CDR1 and CDR2: SGHRS and YFSETQ. The CDR3 loop spans 15 amino acids. Trimming left V 4 bases short and J 2 bases short, with 14 bases between. The CDR3 DNA is TGCGCCAGCAGCCCACAGGGAGTTGCCACAGATACGCAGTATTTT. Its translation: CASSPQGVATDTQYF.

This clone was detected a few times. CDR3 DNA: TGTGCCATCAGTACTAACCCCAGCTCCTACAATGAGCAGTTCTTC. Translation gives CAISTNPSSYNEQFF. V usage is TRBV10-3 and J usage is TRBJ2-1; D ambiguous. The V gene's germline CDR1 is ENHRY and CDR2 SYGVKD. This CDR3 contains 15 residues. Trimming pared 5 bases from V and 0 bases from J, leaving 11 bases between.

The V and J genes are TRBV7-2 and TRBJ2-6; D might be TRBD1 (6 bases). Germline V gene lookup returns CDR1 SGHTA and CDR2 FQGNSA. The V end lost 1 base, the J end lost 2 bases, and 15 bases lay between the germline ends. CDR3 length equals 18 residues. The CDR3 spells CASSLEWAGAAGANVLTF. Here the CDR3 DNA reads TGTGCCAGCAGCTTAGAATGGGCAGGGGCGGCTGGGGCCAACGTCCTGACTTTC.

This clone has more than one count but fewer than ten. V and J are TRBV7-9 and TRBJ1-4; D gene unclear. CDR3 length: 14 residues. Germline CDR1 and CDR2: SEHNR and FQNEAQ (reference sequence). The ends were cut back, 4 bases at V and 0 bases at J, with 6 bases in the middle. CDR3 nucleotides: TGTGCCAGCAGCTCGGGAGCAACTAATGAAAAACTGTTTTTT. This encodes CASSSGATNEKLFF.

This sequence joins TRBV18 and TRBJ2-5; TRBD1 matches at 7 bases. The CDR3 extends over 15 amino acids. Germline loops: CDR1 KGHSH, CDR2 LQKENI. V dropped 1 base and J dropped 2; count of bases not matched to a gene: 4. The CDR3 nucleotides are TGTGCCAGCTCACCACAGAGGGACAGACAAGAGACCCAGTACTTC. Protein sequence: CASSPQRDRQETQYF.

The chain links TRBV19 to TRBJ1-4, with D perhaps matching TRBD1 (5 bases). Trimming took 5 bases from V and 7 from J, leaving 20 bases between them. Germline lookup yields CDR1 LNHDA and CDR2 SQIVND (reference sequence). This CDR3 has 16 amino acids. CDR3 sequence reads: CASSPPLGREGEKLFF. The CDR3 DNA sequence: TGTGCCAGTAGTCCCCCTTTGGGCAGGGAAGGTGAAAAACTGTTTTTT. The full variable domain, in which reference TRBV19 and TRBJ1-4 provide the parts outside the CDR3, is DGGITQSPKYLFRKEGQNVTLSCEQNLNHDAMYWYRQDPGQGLRLIYYSQIVNDFQKGDIAEGYSVSREKKESFPLTVTSAQKNPTAFYLCASSPPLGREGEKLFFGSGTQLSVL.